This is a list of T cell receptor beta chains from one sample in a study of identical twins. TCRdb used MiXCR to reprocess the 5' RACE reads, holding one entry per CDR3 protein. The sample yields about 240,000 distinct CDR3 sequences, more than 9% seen once. The sample was memory T cells sorted from blood. These receptors all come from a man aged 45 to 65 in good health. Both conserved end residues are part of each CDR3. D genes are given only for firm matches. The size field is filled for only some rows; it gives once, few, many or a size class.

D gene,V gene,J gene,clone size,CDR3 protein,CDR3 DNA
TRBD2,TRBV6-2/TRBV6-3,TRBJ2-1,few,CASSYLASGYNEQFF,TGTGCCAGCAGTTACTTGGCTAGCGGTTACAATGAGCAGTTCTTC
TRBD1,TRBV24-1,TRBJ2-1,few,CATNGGTGGDNEQFF,TGTGCCACCAATGGGGGGACAGGGGGTGATAATGAGCAGTTCTTC
TRBD2,TRBV6-5,TRBJ2-2,many,CASSYSWTSGTLGELFF,TGTGCCAGCAGTTACTCGTGGACTAGCGGGACCCTTGGGGAGCTGTTTTTT
-,TRBV4-3,TRBJ2-1,many,CASSQDHRTENEQFF,TGCGCCAGCAGCCAAGATCACCGGACTGAGAATGAGCAGTTCTTC
TRBD1,TRBV10-3,TRBJ2-5,many,CAISEDRARETQYF,TGTGCCATCAGTGAGGACAGGGCCAGGGAGACCCAGTACTTC
TRBD2,TRBV11-2,TRBJ2-7,-,CASRGHYELAGFYEQYF,TGTGCCAGCAGGGGCCATTATGAGCTAGCGGGTTTCTACGAGCAGTACTTC
-,TRBV29-1,TRBJ2-7,many,CSVETVGEQYF,TGCAGCGTTGAAACGGTTGGCGAGCAGTACTTC
-,TRBV27,TRBJ1-1,-,CATSYMAGEAFF,TGTGCCACCAGCTACATGGCGGGGGAAGCTTTCTTT
TRBD1,TRBV10-3,TRBJ1-5,many,CAISDQGGTGQPQHF,TGTGCCATCAGTGATCAGGGGGGGACGGGTCAGCCCCAGCATTTT
TRBD2,TRBV20-1,TRBJ2-1,-,CSARDPSGSEQFF,TGCAGTGCTAGAGATCCTAGCGGGAGTGAGCAGTTCTTC
-,TRBV4-2,TRBJ1-3,-,CASSPERQGNTIYF,TGTGCCAGCAGCCCAGAGAGGCAGGGAAACACCATATATTTT
-,TRBV7-9,TRBJ1-5,-,CASSSSIGNQPQHF,TGTGCCAGCAGCAGTTCTATAGGCAATCAGCCCCAGCATTTT
-,TRBV20-1,TRBJ2-7,-,CSARDVGGPLEQYF,TGCAGTGCTAGAGATGTAGGAGGGCCTCTCGAGCAGTACTTC
TRBD2,TRBV27,TRBJ2-1,-,CASSQLAGVPNEQFF,TGTGCCAGCAGTCAACTAGCGGGGGTACCCAATGAGCAGTTCTTC
-,TRBV5-1,TRBJ2-3,many,CASSLGSRTDTQYF,TGCGCCAGCAGCTTGGGATCAAGGACGGATACGCAGTATTTT
-,TRBV20-1,TRBJ2-5,-,CSAVTGETQYF,TGCAGTGCCGTTACGGGTGAGACCCAGTACTTC
TRBD2,TRBV7-2,TRBJ2-3,-,CASSQVGGGAPDTQYF,TGTGCCAGCAGCCAGGTTGGCGGGGGGGCCCCAGATACGCAGTATTTT
-,TRBV7-2,TRBJ2-5,-,CASATVRGIQETQYF,TGTGCCAGCGCCACTGTCAGAGGAATACAAGAGACCCAGTACTTC
-,TRBV20-1,TRBJ1-5,few,CSARGGGRGPQHF,TGCAGTGCTAGGGGGGGTGGCCGGGGCCCCCAGCATTTT
-,TRBV28,TRBJ2-7,few,CASSLFVGANEQYF,TGTGCCAGCAGTTTATTCGTGGGTGCTAACGAGCAGTACTTC
TRBD1,TRBV2,TRBJ1-5,few,CASSSRTGGGNQPQHF,TGTGCCAGCAGTTCGCGAACAGGGGGCGGGAATCAGCCCCAGCATTTT
TRBD2,TRBV4-2,TRBJ2-5,-,CASSQDRTSGKTQETQYF,TGTGCCAGCAGCCAAGATCGGACTAGCGGCAAAACTCAAGAGACCCAGTACTTC
TRBD1,TRBV6-2/TRBV6-3,TRBJ2-2,many,CASRTGAGELFF,TGTGCCAGCAGGACAGGGGCCGGGGAGCTGTTTTTT
TRBD2,TRBV12-3/TRBV12-4,TRBJ2-1,few,CASSTGLRSYNEQFF,TGTGCCAGCAGTACGGGACTACGCTCCTACAATGAGCAGTTCTTC
-,TRBV20-1,TRBJ2-5,many,CSATRERETQYF,TGCAGTGCTACCAGGGAACGGGAGACCCAGTACTTC
-,TRBV6-1,TRBJ2-5,-,CASSTPPFRGAGKETQYF,TGTGCCAGCAGCACCCCCCCGTTTCGGGGGGCGGGGAAAGAGACCCAGTACTTC
TRBD2,TRBV20-1,TRBJ2-1,few,CSARGGSGTYNEQFF,TGCAGTGCTAGGGGGGGGAGCGGGACGTACAATGAGCAGTTCTTC
TRBD1,TRBV5-1,TRBJ2-7,many,CASSRDRGPRLGYEQYF,TGCGCCAGCAGCCGGGACAGGGGGCCACGTCTCGGCTACGAGCAGTACTTC
-,TRBV16,TRBJ1-2,-,CASSQFAQGVGGYPF,TGTGCCAGCAGCCAATTTGCGCAGGGAGTCGGTGGCTACCCCTTC
-,TRBV12-3/TRBV12-4,TRBJ2-3,few,CASSFYADTQYF,TGTGCCAGCAGTTTCTACGCAGATACGCAGTATTTT
-,TRBV20-1,TRBJ2-7,few,CSARGPGTFVEQYF,TGCAGTGCTAGAGGCCCCGGGACTTTTGTCGAGCAGTACTTC
TRBD1,TRBV12-3/TRBV12-4,TRBJ2-2,few,CASSLRQGTNTGELFF,TGTGCCAGCAGTCTCAGACAGGGGACTAACACCGGGGAGCTGTTTTTT
-,TRBV29-1,TRBJ2-2,many,CSVVLAGIGTGELFF,TGCAGCGTTGTTTTGGCAGGCATTGGCACCGGGGAGCTGTTTTTT
-,TRBV19,TRBJ1-5,many,CASNKAGRQPQHF,TGTGCCAGTAATAAGGCAGGGCGCCAGCCCCAGCATTTT
TRBD1,TRBV5-4,TRBJ2-1,-,CASSLDTGDGDNEQFF,TGTGCCAGCAGCTTGGATACAGGGGATGGGGACAATGAGCAGTTCTTC
TRBD1,TRBV7-9,TRBJ2-7,-,CASSVGTGLYEQYF,TGTGCCAGCAGCGTCGGGACAGGGCTCTACGAGCAGTACTTC
TRBD1,TRBV12-3/TRBV12-4,TRBJ1-5,-,CASSPTGGLQPQHF,TGTGCCAGCAGCCCTACAGGGGGCCTTCAGCCCCAGCATTTT
-,TRBV7-2,TRBJ2-7,many,CASSLVGSRSYEQYF,TGTGCCAGCAGCTTAGTCGGGTCTAGAAGCTACGAGCAGTACTTC
-,TRBV4-1,TRBJ1-3,many,CASSQGTVSGNTIYF,TGCGCCAGCAGCCAAGGGACAGTCTCTGGAAACACCATATATTTT
-,TRBV6-5,TRBJ1-3,many,CASSLQDRAGNTIYF,TGTGCCAGCAGTTTACAGGATCGGGCTGGAAACACCATATATTTT